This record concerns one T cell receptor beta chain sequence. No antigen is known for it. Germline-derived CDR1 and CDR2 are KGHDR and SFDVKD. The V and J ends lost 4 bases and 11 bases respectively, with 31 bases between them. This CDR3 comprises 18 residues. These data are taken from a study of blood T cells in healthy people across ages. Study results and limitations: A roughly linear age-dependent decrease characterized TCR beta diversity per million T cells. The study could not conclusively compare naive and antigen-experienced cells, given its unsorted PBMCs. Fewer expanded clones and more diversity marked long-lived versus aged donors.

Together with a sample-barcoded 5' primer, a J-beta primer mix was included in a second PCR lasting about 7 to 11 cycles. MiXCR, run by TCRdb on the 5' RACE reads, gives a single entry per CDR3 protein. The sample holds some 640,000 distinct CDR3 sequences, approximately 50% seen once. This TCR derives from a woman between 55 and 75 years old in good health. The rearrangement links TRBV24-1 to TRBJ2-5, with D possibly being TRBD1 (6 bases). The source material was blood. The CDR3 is CATSDTINRAFSYNEQYF. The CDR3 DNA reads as TGTGCCACCAGTGACACCATTAACAGGGCCTTCTCCTACAATGAGCAGTACTTC.